Sequencing of this T cell receptor (beta chain) was carried out in a study of regulatory T cells in long-lasting Graves disease (dated by TCRdb to 2020 to 2023). With respect to the entire study: Newly diagnosed Graves' disease patients had taken antithyroid drugs for less than 3 months. A total of roughly 35 samples underwent TCR sequencing: 13 from persistent and about 20 from newly diagnosed Graves' disease patients. Patients with persistent Graves' disease were compared with patients with newly diagnosed Graves' disease using TCR sequencing and RNA sequencing of peripheral blood. The study was registered as a clinical trial and conducted in China. Overall study outcomes, separate from this receptor: Peripheral blood alone was examined, since thyroid tissue, which constituted the primary lesion, could not be accessed. Preferential use of TRBV28, TRBJ1-2 and TRBJ2-5 was observed in persistent disease, whereas TRBV20-1 and TRBJ2-1 were favored in newly diagnosed disease. Patients with persistent disease shared more public clonotypes (roughly 2,900) than newly diagnosed patients did (nearly 1,000). Persistent Graves' disease patients showed lower TCR Shannon entropy and fewer highly expanded clones than newly diagnosed patients, suggesting clonal expansion. The authors noted that the small sample size was a limitation that may lower accuracy. Sequencing and analysis were limited to the TCR beta chain.

Libraries came from multiplex PCR. The sequencer listed for this sample is Illumina HiSeq 4000. CDR3 regions were amplified by Arm-PCR with iRepertoire HTBI primers to construct TCR beta libraries. Before sequencing, the PCR products went through gel purification. The original methods were these. Gene usage analysis of CDR3 amino acid clonotypes used the 60 to 75 TRBV and more than 13 TRBJ segments found across samples. Filtered high-quality paired reads were merged into contigs using COPE and FqMerger. Contigs were aligned with BLAST to IMGT TRBV, TRBD and TRBJ reference genes, and CDR3 was defined per IMGT. Any clonotype with a frequency above 0.1% was classified as a highly expanded clone. Repertoire diversity was measured by Shannon entropy, and V-J evenness by the Gini coefficient. Public clonotypes were defined as clonotypes shared by more than one individual. TCRdb handled the public reads itself, with Q25 trimming in fastp and clone calling in MiXCR, and kept productive beta chains. Each record represents a unique CDR3 protein, reported with the most common genes and DNA among its rows. None of the V and J calls come from the authors' own analysis; TCRdb made them. The sample contains a few hundred thousand distinct CDR3 sequences, about 16% of them found a single time. The top ten constitute roughly 21% of the sample.

Notes on this clonotype: The antigen this receptor binds is unknown. Base qualities are not provided; no much larger clone lies one nucleotide away.

From the germline V gene, CDR1 is KGHDR and CDR2 is SFDVKD. Germline trimming: 5 bases from V, 7 bases from J; junction bases outside gene matches: 10. Counted from cysteine to phenylalanine, this CDR3 has 16 amino acids. The DNA shown is the 48-base CDR3, in frame from base 1. This sample's time point label indicates: newly diagnosed GD, antithyroid drugs for less than 3 months. RNA was extracted from PBMCs in TRIzol for both TCR sequencing and RNA sequencing. Graves' disease was diagnosed according to American Thyroid Association guidelines. Patients were recruited from an endocrinology department in Xi'an, China. From each patient, roughly 9 milliliters of peripheral blood was collected into an EDTA anticoagulant tube. Ficoll Paque Plus density gradient separation was used to isolate PBMCs, and no further T cell sorting was performed. An Agilent 2100 Bioanalyzer and agarose gel were used to check RNA quality, while a NanoDrop 2000 measured RNA concentration.

These sequences were also reported in another study, on T cells in Graves' hyperthyroidism and ophthalmopathy. That second report states: A patient counted as having stable Graves' hyperthyroidism if no progression to ophthalmopathy occurred over 18 months of follow-up. Hyperthyroidism patients were newly diagnosed, had a disease duration of under 2 months, and were aged 18 to 65 years. Any patient with an uncontrolled infection, another autoimmune disease, pregnancy or lactation was excluded. Diagnoses were established on the basis of clinical symptoms, serum thyroxine and TRAb, thyroid ultrasound, and orbital computed tomography. For the first round of RT-PCR on the TCR CDR3, the HTBI primer set was used together with the Qiagen OneStep RT-PCR kit. Most expanded thyroid clonotypes (frequency above 0.001) were also detected in blood, a finding suggesting that blood repertoires may reflect thyroid immune responses. Ophthalmopathy was separated from stable hyperthyroidism by a 13 V-J signature model, with approximately 90% sensitivity and roughly 81% specificity obtained in cross-validation and 80%/75% obtained in testing. In validation, the model predicted progression to ophthalmopathy a median of 6.5 months before onset, with about 71% sensitivity and roughly 73% specificity. A discovery cohort of 95 to 100 patients, about 40 with Graves' ophthalmopathy and 57 with stable Graves' hyperthyroidism, was used to find distinguishing TCR V-J signatures. Prospective prediction of ophthalmopathy was tested in an independent validation cohort of 18 hyperthyroidism patients and around 16 patients who later progressed to ophthalmopathy. The 95 to 100 discovery patients were divided at random into training and test sets in a 7:3 ratio. In more than 5 Graves' hyperthyroidism patients, the study also compared T-cell repertoires from thyroid tissue with T-cell repertoires from blood. Following sampling, methimazole starting at 30 mg daily was given to hyperthyroidism patients, and high-dose intravenous methylprednisolone was given to ophthalmopathy patients. A second multiplex PCR round built the libraries, followed by size selection and purification. The libraries were sequenced on an Illumina HiSeq2000 using paired-end 100 bp reads. Raw data were processed with SOAPnuke, discarding reads with adapters, uncalled bases, mean Phred below 15, or no exact constant-primer or identifier match. High-quality paired reads were merged with COPE v1.2.5, and unique nucleotide sequences were defined as clonotypes. MiTCR v1.1 was used to align the clonotypes against IMGT TRBV, TRBD and TRBJ reference segments. The analysis included only V-J combinations with a frequency above 0.0001, which together covered around 99% of the repertoires. The TCS score was defined as F50 (clonal expansion) divided by E x V (chaos), with BLOSUM62-based TCRdist calculated between CDR3 peptides within each V-J. Welch's t-statistics and random forest reduced roughly 530 V-J features to 10 to 15, which were used in a naive Bayes classifier (R e1071). Sample size was not statistically predetermined, and blinding of investigators to group allocation was not performed. TCR Vbeta CDR3 sequencing of some 140 peripheral blood samples (over 40 ophthalmopathy, roughly 74 hyperthyroidism and roughly 17 progressor patients) is reported in the paper.

This chain is built from TRBV24-1 and TRBJ2-1; 10 bases in the middle match TRBD1. This sample comprised peripheral blood mononuclear cells (PBMCs), obtained at new diagnosis, from a patient treated with antithyroid drugs. The receptor's source is a woman younger than 35 with Graves disease. Donor details come from another sample of the same person, matched by shared clones. The nucleotide sequence reads as follows: TGTGCCACCAGTGCTCCCCCGGGACAGGGGAGTAATGAGCAGTTCTTC. The translation is CATSAPPGQGSNEQFF.